The 20 T cell receptor beta chains presented below share a single source sample, sequenced in a study of T cell repertoires in cytomegalovirus infection. Their antigens remain unidentified. TCRdb used MiXCR to reprocess the reads, holding one entry per CDR3 protein. Here the sample spans approximately 1,000,000 distinct CDR3 sequences, approximately 32% being singletons. The starting material was cultured CD8+ T cells from PBMCs, obtained from culture after CMV antigen stimulation. The origin of the receptors is a human donor in good health (CMV status not recorded). Some clones in this sample may be carry-over from other donors' samples.

This clonotype has more than one count but fewer than ten. The chain has TRBV6-5 and TRBJ2-7, with 10 bases that match TRBD1. Germline CDR1 reads MNHEY; CDR2 reads SVGAGI. With V trimmed by 6 bases and J by 7 bases, 9 bases remained unmatched. This CDR3 comprises 14 residues. CDR3 nucleotides: TGTGCCAGCAGCCCTCACCGGGACAGGGGAGAGCAGTACGTC. This encodes CASSPHRDRGEQYV.

This clonotype turned up a few times. The chain is built from TRBV7-9 and TRBJ2-1; D call uncertain. V dropped 0 bases and J dropped 6 bases, with 18 bases sitting between them. The length of the CDR3 is 17 residues. CDR1 and CDR2 from the germline V gene are SEHNR and FQNEAQ (reference sequence). The CDR3 region has the DNA TGTGCCAGCAGCTTAGCGTTGGGTCAGGTTATCTTCAATGAGCAGTTCTTC. Translating gives CASSLALGQVIFNEQFF.

CDR3 bases: TGTGCCAGCAGTCAGGGACAGGGGGCTACAAACACCATATATTTT. Its translation is CASSQGQGATNTIYF. V gene TRBV12-3 or TRBV12-4 combines with J gene TRBJ1-3; 12 nucleotides line up with TRBD1. Unmatched junction bases numbered 5, after V lost 5 bases and J lost 6 bases. The CDR3 contains 15 residues.

The genes are TRBV6-5 and TRBJ2-7; 9 positions match TRBD1. Germline V gene lookup returns CDR1 MNHEY and CDR2 SVGAGI. The V gene end was trimmed by 6 bases and the J gene end by 5 bases; junction bases not matched to a gene: 11. CDR3 length: 15 amino acids. The CDR3 DNA reads TGTGCCAGCAGGATTGCCGGGACAGGGCTCGACGAGCAGTACTTC. This encodes CASRIAGTGLDEQYF.

The V and J genes are TRBV24-1 and TRBJ2-2; maybe TRBD1 (5 bases). Trimming took off 4 bases at V and 7 bases at J, with 15 bases between the two ends. Germline CDR1 and CDR2: KGHDR and SFDVKD. The CDR3 is 15 amino acids. Written as DNA, the CDR3 is TGTGCCACCAGTGACCTCTCTGGGGCTGGCGGGGAGCTGTTTTTT. It specifies CATSDLSGAGGELFF.

The chain is built from TRBV3-1 and TRBJ2-7, with 7 bases that match TRBD1. Germline CDR1 is LGHDT and CDR2 is YNNKEL (reference sequence). The CDR3 extends over 13 amino acids. Trimming cost V 5 bases and J 2 bases; bases outside gene matches: 3. The CDR3 coding sequence is TGTGCCAGCAGCGGACAGGTCCCCTACGAGCAGTACGTC. It yields the protein CASSGQVPYEQYV.

The rearrangement links TRBV4-1 to TRBJ2-7, with D hard to call. Germline V gene data show CDR1 as MGHRA and CDR2 as YSYEKL. The CDR3 sequence is 14 residues long. Trimming took 1 base from V and 2 from J, leaving 9 bases between them. DNA of the CDR3: TGCGCCAGCAGCCAAGGGGCAGGAACCTACGAGCAGTACTTC. This gives the protein CASSQGAGTYEQYF.

Points on this clonotype: Relative to the germline gene, one junction end is altered; a read error may explain this. The chain joins TRBV4-1 to TRBJ2-3; 9 positions match TRBD2. Germline V CDR1 and CDR2: MGHRA, YSYEKL. The CDR3 has 18 residues. The CDR3 DNA follows: TGTGCCAGCAGCCAAGGCCTACTGACTAGCGGAAACACAGATACGCAGTATTTT. This gives the protein CASSQGLLTSGNTDTQYF.

This clonotype was detected only a few times. J is TRBJ2-5 and V is TRBV12-3 or TRBV12-4, with D unresolved. Deletions cut 6 bases from V and 5 bases from J, with 7 bases between. CDR3 size: 11 residues. CDR3 region: CASRPLETQYF. CDR3 coding DNA: TGTGCCAGCAGACCCCTTGAGACCCAGTACTTC.

On this clonotype itself: A much larger clone is a single base away; this may be a read error. This chain links TRBV6-5 with TRBJ1-2; no firm D call. CDR1 is MNHEY and CDR2 is SVGAGI in the germline V gene. The ends were cut back, 0 bases at V and 10 bases at J, with 9 bases in the middle. CDR3 length: 12 residues. CDR3 amino acids: CASSYSGINYTF. The CDR3 nucleotides are TGTGCCAGCAGTTACTCGGGGATCAACTACACCTTC.

This clonotype was seen repeatedly, ten times or more. The rearrangement joins TRBV7-8 to TRBJ2-3; D gene uncertain. Trimming took 5 bases from V and 4 from J, leaving 10 bases between them. CDR3 size: 13 residues. In germline, CDR1 is SGHVS, CDR2 FQNEAQ. CDR3 in amino acids: CASSRNTADTQYF. The CDR3 bases are TGTGCCAGCAGCCGGAATACGGCAGATACGCAGTATTTT.

At least ten counts were recorded for this clonotype. The chain couples TRBV7-8 to TRBJ2-2; 12 positions match TRBD2. With 4 bases clipped from V and 6 bases from J, the junction kept 6 bases outside the gene matches. Germline V gene sequence: CDR1 SGHVS, CDR2 FQNEAQ. This CDR3 contains 16 residues. Written as DNA, the CDR3 is TGTGCCAGCAGCTATCTAGCGGGGGGGTCCCCCGGGGAGCTGTTTTTT. Its translation: CASSYLAGGSPGELFF.

This clonotype was observed a few times. The gene calls are TRBV4-1 and TRBJ2-1, with 7 bases identical to TRBD2. Germline CDR1 reads MGHRA; CDR2 reads YSYEKL. The V gene end was trimmed by 0 bases and the J gene end by 3 bases; junction bases not matched to a gene: 2. The CDR3 covers 15 residues. The CDR3 coding sequence is TGCGCCAGCAGCCAAGACCCTAGCGGCTACAATGAGCAGTTCTTC. Amino acid sequence: CASSQDPSGYNEQFF.

The gene calls are TRBV6-5 and TRBJ2-1; tentative D call: TRBD2 (5 bases). Per germline, CDR1 MNHEY and CDR2 SVGAGI. There are 14 residues in the CDR3. Trimming took 2 bases from V and 15 from J, leaving 20 bases between them. The CDR3 bases are TGTGCCAGCAGTTACCATACCGAGGCGGGCCCGAGGTTCTTC. Amino acids: CASSYHTEAGPRFF.

V is TRBV28 and J is TRBJ2-2; no clear D gene. The CDR3 is 16 amino acids. CDR1 and CDR2 from the germline V gene are MDHEN and SYDVKM. The V end lost 3 bases, the J end lost 3 bases, and 14 bases lay between the germline ends. Here the CDR3 DNA reads TGTGCCAGCAGTTTGAGATTTGGCAGACACACCGGGGAGCTGTTTTTT. Its protein product is CASSLRFGRHTGELFF.

This clonotype occurred a few times. The chain is built from TRBV27 and TRBJ1-5; tentatively, D is TRBD1 (5 bases). From germline, CDR1 is MNHEY and CDR2 SMNVEV (reference sequence). The germline V and J ends were trimmed by 7 bases and 0 bases, with 16 bases remaining between them. The CDR3 covers 16 residues. CDR3 in amino acids: CASIPTVTHSNQPQHF. The CDR3, as DNA: TGTGCCAGCATCCCGACAGTAACCCATAGCAATCAGCCCCAGCATTTT.

The chain has TRBV9 and TRBJ2-7; D gene unclear. The CDR3 has 10 residues. Trimming left V 3 bases short and J 2 bases short, with 0 bases between. Germline V lookup: CDR1 SGDLS, CDR2 YYNGEE. The chain's CDR3 is CASSAYEQYV. Here the CDR3 DNA reads TGTGCCAGCAGCGCCTACGAGCAGTACGTC.

This clonotype occurred many times. The rearrangement uses TRBV7-6 and TRBJ2-7; perhaps TRBD2 as D (6 bases). Trimming removed 1 base from V and 0 bases from J, with 16 bases in between. Germline CDR1 and CDR2: SGHVS and FNYEAQ. The CDR3 runs 17 residues. CDR3 DNA: TGTGCCAGCAGCTTAGGCTCGGGACTCAAGAGCTCCTACGAGCAGTACTTC. Its translation is CASSLGSGLKSSYEQYF.

The rearrangement joins TRBV15 to TRBJ2-2; D ambiguous. The CDR3 spans 14 residues. Germline loops: CDR1 LNHNV, CDR2 YYDKDF (reference sequence). Trimming stripped 4 bases from V and 1 base from J, with 7 bases between. CDR3 protein: CATSMIGNTGELFF. In DNA, the CDR3 is TGTGCCACCAGCATGATAGGGAACACCGGGGAGCTGTTTTTT.

The chain links TRBV29-1 to TRBJ2-5; D gene uncertain. CDR3 size: 10 residues. Germline-derived CDR1 and CDR2 are SQVTM and ANQGSEA. Trimming removed 1 base at V and 7 bases at J, with 4 bases between. CDR3 bases: TGCAGCGTTGAAGTAGGGACCCAGTACTTC. It codes for CSVEVGTQYF.